A single count supports the clone carrying this T cell receptor beta chain. Its antigen is not identified. The data originate from a study of shared clonotypes between healthy human individuals. The wider study: Per-donor plates numbered three CD4 naive, three CD4 memory, two CD8 naive and one CD8 memory. Findings and limits, study-wide: Clonotypes which were not shared had lower generation probabilities than clonotypes that all four donors shared.

Assay execution took place at the deep level. Genomic DNA per cell subset filled all wells of several immunoSEQ plates. Assay used: immunoSEQ multiplex PCR; TCRdb lists only in-frame clones, some missing. The table records a few million clones, approximately 90% of them present only once. Trimming left V 7 bases short and J 1 base short, with 11 bases between. This CDR3 has 14 residues. Germline values: CDR1 LNHDA, CDR2 SQIVND (reference sequence). This sequence originates from a man aged 18 to 35 in good health. V gene TRBV19 combines with J gene TRBJ1-3; D remains ambiguous. Specimen: naive CD4+ T cells sorted from blood. Subset indicated: CD45RA+ positively selected. This chain's CDR3 is CASITSASGNTIYF. As DNA, the CDR3 is TGTGCCAGTATTACCTCGGCTTCTGGAAACACCATATATTTT.